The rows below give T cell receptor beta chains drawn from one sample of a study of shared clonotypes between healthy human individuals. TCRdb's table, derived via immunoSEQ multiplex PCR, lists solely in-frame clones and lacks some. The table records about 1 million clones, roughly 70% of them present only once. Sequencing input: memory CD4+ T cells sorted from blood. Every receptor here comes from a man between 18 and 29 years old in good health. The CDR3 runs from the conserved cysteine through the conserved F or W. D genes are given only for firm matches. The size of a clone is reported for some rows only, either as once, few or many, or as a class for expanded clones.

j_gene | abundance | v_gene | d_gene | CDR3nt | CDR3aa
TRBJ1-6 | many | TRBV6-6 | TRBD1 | TGTGCCAGCAGTTACTCCCGGACAGGGGAGAATTCACCCCTCCACTTT | CASSYSRTGENSPLHF
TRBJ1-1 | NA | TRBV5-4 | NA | TGTGCCAGCAGCAACCCCACAGGGCCCACCACGAACACTGAAGCTTTCTTT | CASSNPTGPTTNTEAFF
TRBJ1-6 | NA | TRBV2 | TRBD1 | TGTGCCAGCAGCCGAGACAGGGGGCTCATTTATGATTCACCCCTCCACTTT | CASSRDRGLIYDSPLHF
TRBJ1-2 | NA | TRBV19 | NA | TGTGCCAGTAGGATTAGGGCAGGCTATGGCTACACCTTC | CASRIRAGYGYTF
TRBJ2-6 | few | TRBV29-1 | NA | TGCAGCGTTGGGTCGAGCTCTGGGGCCAACGTCCTGACTTTC | CSVGSSSGANVLTF
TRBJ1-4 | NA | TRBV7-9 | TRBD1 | TGTGCCAGCAGCTTAGAGAGGGACAGGGGGACTGAAAAACTGTTTTTT | CASSLERDRGTEKLFF
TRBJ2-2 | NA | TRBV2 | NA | TGTGCCAGCAGCCTCTTAACCGGGGAGCTGTTTTTT | CASSLLTGELFF
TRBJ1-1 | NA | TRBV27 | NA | TGTGCCAGCAGCCCCATTGGAGGGGGCACTGAAGCTTTCTTT | CASSPIGGGTEAFF
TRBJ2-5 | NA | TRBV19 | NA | TGTGCCAGTAGTGGGACCCCTCAAGAGACCCAGTACTTC | CASSGTPQETQYF
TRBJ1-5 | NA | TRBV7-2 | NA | TGTGCCAGCAGCGGACGATCCCAATCTGGGCCCCAGCATTTT | CASSGRSQSGPQHF
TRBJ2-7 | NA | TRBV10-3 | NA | TGTGCCATCAGTGAGTCCGGAGCCTACGAGCAGTACTTC | CAISESGAYEQYF
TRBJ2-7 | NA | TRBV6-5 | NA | TGTGCCGTCCGGGGTGCTCAGCCCTACGAGCAGTACTTC | CAVRGAQPYEQYF
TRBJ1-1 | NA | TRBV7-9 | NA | TGTGCCAGCACCGAAATGGCCCTCATGAACACTGAAGCTTTCTTT | CASTEMALMNTEAFF
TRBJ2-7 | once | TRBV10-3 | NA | TGTGCCATCAGTGACTCGCGGGGCGGCTCCGGCGAGCAGTACTTC | CAISDSRGGSGEQYF
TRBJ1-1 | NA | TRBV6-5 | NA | TGTGCCAGCAGTTACTTGAGAACCATGAACACTGAAGCTTTCTTT | CASSYLRTMNTEAFF
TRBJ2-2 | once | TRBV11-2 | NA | TGTGCCAGCAGTTTGAACAGATTCACCGGGGAGCTGTTTTTT | CASSLNRFTGELFF
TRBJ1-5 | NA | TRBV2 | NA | TGTGCCAGCATGGGCGGGTTGAGCAATCAGCCCCAGCATTTT | CASMGGLSNQPQHF
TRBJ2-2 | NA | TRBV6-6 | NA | TGTGCCAGCAGTTACGGACGCGGGGAGCTGTTTTTT | CASSYGRGELFF
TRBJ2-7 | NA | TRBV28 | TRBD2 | TGTGCCAGCAGTTTAGGGGCTAGCGGGAGCCGTTCTTCCCTTTTC | CASSLGASGSRSSLF
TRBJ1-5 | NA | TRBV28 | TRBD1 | TGTGCCAGCAGTTCCCTTACAGGGGGCGGCAATCAGCCCCAGCATTTT | CASSSLTGGGNQPQHF
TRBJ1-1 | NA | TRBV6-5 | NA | TGTGCCAGCGGACCACGCGGGATTCACACTGAAGCTTTCTTT | CASGPRGIHTEAFF
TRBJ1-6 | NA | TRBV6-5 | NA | TGTGCCAGCAGTTACGGGAAACAGGGACGAAGTTCACCCCTCCACTTT | CASSYGKQGRSSPLHF
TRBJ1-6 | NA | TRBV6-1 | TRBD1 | TGTGCCAGCGGGCGGACAGGGGATAATTCACCCCTCCACTTT | CASGRTGDNSPLHF
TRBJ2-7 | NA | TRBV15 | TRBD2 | TGTGCCACCAGCAGAGATAGGACTAGTTCCTACGAGCAGTACTTC | CATSRDRTSSYEQYF
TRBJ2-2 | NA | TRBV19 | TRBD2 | TGTGCCAGTACCGAATTGGGAGGGATCAGGGCCGGGGAGCTGTTTTTT | CASTELGGIRAGELFF
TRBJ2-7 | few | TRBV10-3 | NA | TGTGCCATCAGGAGGACAGAGGGCGAGCAGTACTTC | CAIRRTEGEQYF
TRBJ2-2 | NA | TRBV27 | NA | TGTGCCAGCAGTCGTACGGGGGCCGGGGAGCTGTTTTTT | CASSRTGAGELFF
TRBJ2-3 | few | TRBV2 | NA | TGTGCCAGCAGTGGAGACACAGATACGCAGTATTTT | CASSGDTDTQYF
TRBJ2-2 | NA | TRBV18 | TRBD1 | TGTGCCAGCTCACCACGGCAGGGGGCGGACACCGGGGAGCTGTTTTTT | CASSPRQGADTGELFF
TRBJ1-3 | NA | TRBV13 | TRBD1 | TGTGCCAGCAGCTTAAGCCCCACTGGGACAGGTGTTACGGGAAACACCATATATTTT | CASSLSPTGTGVTGNTIYF
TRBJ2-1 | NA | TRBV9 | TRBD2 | TGTGCCAGCAGCGTCGGGACTAGCGGCACTAATGAGCAGTTCTTC | CASSVGTSGTNEQFF
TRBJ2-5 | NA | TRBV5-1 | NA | TGCGCCAGCATGCTACAGGGAGTCCAAGAGACCCAGTACTTC | CASMLQGVQETQYF
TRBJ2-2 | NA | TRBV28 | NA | TGTGCCAGCAGTGAGGGGGTTCGGACCGGGGAGCTGTTTTTT | CASSEGVRTGELFF
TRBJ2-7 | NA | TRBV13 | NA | TGTGCCAGCAGCTATCGGCGGGGCCAGGGGGGCGCCCCGGGGACCTACGAGCAGTACTTC | CASSYRRGQGGAPGTYEQYF
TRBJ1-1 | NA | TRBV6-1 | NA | TGTGCCAGCAAAAAGGGGACTCTCAACACTGAAGCTTTCTTT | CASKKGTLNTEAFF
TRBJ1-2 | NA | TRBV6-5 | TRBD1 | TGTGCCAGTCGACCGACAGGGGGCAACTATGGCTACACCTTC | CASRPTGGNYGYTF
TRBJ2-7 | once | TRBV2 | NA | TGTGCCGGAGGGGGCAGCTACGAGCAGTACTTC | CAGGGSYEQYF